What follows is one TCR beta chain and its context. V was trimmed by 1 base and J by 8 bases, leaving 9 bases between them. In germline, CDR1 is SGHTA, CDR2 FQGNSA. The CDR3 runs to 13 residues. Sequencing was performed with immunoSEQ multiplex PCR; in TCRdb, only in-frame clones are kept and a portion is missing. The sample holds 150,000 to 200,000 clones, around 95% seen once. The data were taken from a study of control samples from healthy donors and cancer patients. Sequencing was performed on blood. The sequence derives from a woman aged 35 to 49 in good health. This sequence joins TRBV7-2 and TRBJ2-1, with D uncertain. CDR3 nucleotides: TGTGCCAGCAGCTTAGGTAGTGACGATGAGCAGTTCTTC. Encoded protein: CASSLGSDDEQFF.